One and the same sample provided the 4 T cell receptor beta chains below, sequenced in a study of blood T cell repertoires in COVID-19. Assay: immunoSEQ multiplex PCR; the TCRdb copy retains only in-frame clones and omits some. The table records a few hundred thousand clones, around nine tenths of them present only once. What was sequenced was peripheral blood. The source of these receptors is a middle-aged man with active or convalescent COVID-19.

There are a few counts of this clone. This chain links TRBV13 with TRBJ1-3, with D unresolved. Between the trimmed V and J ends, which lost 2 bases and 2 bases, there was a span of 7 bases. The CDR3 runs 14 residues. The germline V gene has CDR1 PRHDT and CDR2 FYEKMQ (reference sequence). CDR3 sequence reads: CASSLSTAGNTIYF. The CDR3 DNA sequence: TGTGCCAGCAGCTTAAGTACAGCTGGAAACACCATATATTTT.

The chain couples TRBV27 to TRBJ1-1; D is perhaps TRBD1 (5 bases). The germline V gene has CDR1 MNHEY and CDR2 SMNVEV (reference sequence). The CDR3 runs to 13 residues. Trimming stripped 5 bases from V and 3 bases from J, with 10 bases between. DNA of the CDR3: TGTGCCAGCAGTCTCAGGGAGGACACTGAAGCTTTCTTT. This encodes CASSLREDTEAFF.

This chain connects TRBV5-1 to TRBJ2-5; the D gene is possibly TRBD2 (7 bases). Germline-derived CDR1 and CDR2 are SGHRS and YFSETQ. The CDR3 is 14 amino acids. V was cut by 1 base and J by 5 bases, with 12 bases left in between. The DNA of the CDR3 is TGCGCCAGCAGCTTGCATGGGGGGGCCGAGACCCAGTACTTC. Translating gives CASSLHGGAETQYF.

The rearrangement uses TRBV7-8 and TRBJ2-1, with TRBD2 identical over 8 bases. CDR1 SGHVS and CDR2 FQNEAQ come from the germline V gene. V lost 2 bases, J lost 8 bases, and 8 bases stayed unmatched. CDR3 size: 15 residues. The CDR3 spells CASSLQAGVADEQFF. The CDR3 DNA follows: TGTGCCAGCAGCTTACAAGCGGGAGTGGCGGATGAGCAGTTCTTC.